The clone carrying this TCR beta chain occurred a few times. Using a constant-region primer together with ProtoScript II reverse transcriptase, TCR beta cDNA was made from around 0.55 ug of total RNA. A slightly modified ARM-PCR protocol with three nested multiplex PCR rounds produced these TCR beta libraries. TCRdb re-called the multiplex PCR reads with MiXCR, one entry per CDR3 protein. The repertoire includes about 64,000 distinct CDR3 sequences, 71% of them detected once, and under 45% sits in the top ten. Investigators took RNA and DNA out together from roughly 18-30 mg of unsorted bulk tissue. The data stem from a study of tumor-infiltrating lymphocytes in primary liver carcinoma. This sequence originates from a middle-aged man with primary liver carcinoma and hepatitis B virus infection. The sequenced sample was liver tumor tissue from sampling region 4. As to subset: tumor region T4, right-lateral pole.

CDR3 protein: CASMLQGRPDTQYF. CDR3 bases: TGTGCCAGCATGCTACAGGGTCGGCCAGATACGCAGTATTTT. The chain joins TRBV11-2 to TRBJ2-3; TRBD1 is a possible D gene (6 bases). The CDR3 length is 14 residues. V dropped 7 bases and J dropped 4 bases, with 15 bases sitting between them. Germline V gene data show CDR1 as SGHAT and CDR2 as FQNNGV. Based on the CDR3 plus reference TRBV11-2 and TRBJ2-3, the full variable domain is EAGVAQSPRYKIIEKRQSVAFWCNPISGHATLYWYQQILGQGPKLLIQFQNNGVVDDSQLPKDRFSAERLKGVDSTLKIQPAKLEDSAVYLCASMLQGRPDTQYFGPGTRLTVL.